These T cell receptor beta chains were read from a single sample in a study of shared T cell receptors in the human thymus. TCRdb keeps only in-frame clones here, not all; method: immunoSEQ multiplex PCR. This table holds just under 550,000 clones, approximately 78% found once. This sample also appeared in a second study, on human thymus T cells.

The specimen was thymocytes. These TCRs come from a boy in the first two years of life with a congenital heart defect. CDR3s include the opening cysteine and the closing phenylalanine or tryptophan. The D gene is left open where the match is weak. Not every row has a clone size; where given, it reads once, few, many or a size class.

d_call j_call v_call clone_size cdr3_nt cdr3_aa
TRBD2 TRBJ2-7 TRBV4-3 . TGCGCCAGCAGCCAAGATTTAAGAGGGAGGGCCTCCTACGAGCAGTACTTC CASSQDLRGRASYEQYF
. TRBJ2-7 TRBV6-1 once TGTGCCAGCAGTGCAACCAAGGCTAGCTCCTACGAGCAGTACTTC CASSATKASSYEQYF
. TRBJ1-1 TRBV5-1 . TGCGCCAGCAGCTTGGGCCCTCCCGCGGGAACTGAAGCTTTCTTT CASSLGPPAGTEAFF
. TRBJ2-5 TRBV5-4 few TGTGCCAGCAGCTTGGAGCCACAGGGGAGGAGGCGACAAGAGACCCAGTACTTC CASSLEPQGRRRQETQYF
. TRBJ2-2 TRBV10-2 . TGCGCCAGCAGTGAGAGGGGTCCCAACACCGGGGAGCTGTTTTTT CASSERGPNTGELFF
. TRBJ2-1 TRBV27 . TGTGCAAGCCAACAGGGACTAATCCCCTACAATGAGCAGTTCTTC CASQQGLIPYNEQFF
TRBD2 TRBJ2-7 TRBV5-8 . TGTGCCAGCAGCCGCCGAGGGACTAGCGGGAGTAACGAGCAGTACTTC CASSRRGTSGSNEQYF
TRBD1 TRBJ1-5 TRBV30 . TGTGCCTGGAGTGTACAGGGGCAGGGGTTAGTGACCCAGCATTTT CAWSVQGQGLVTQHF
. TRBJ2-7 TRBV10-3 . TGTGCCATCGGCACCCTCTACGAGCAGTACTTC CAIGTLYEQYF
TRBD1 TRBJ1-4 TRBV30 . TGTGCCTGGAGCGCGACAGGGGGCGGTGGGAATCATTCCTGGGGACTGTTTTTT CAWSATGGGGNHSWGLFF
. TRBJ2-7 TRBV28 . TGTGCCAGCAGTGCCCCTGGAGAGCTCTACGAGCAGTACTTC CASSAPGELYEQYF
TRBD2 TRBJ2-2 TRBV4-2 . TGTGCCAGCAGCCAAGATTTAATAGCGGGGGACACCGGGGAGCTGTTTTTT CASSQDLIAGDTGELFF
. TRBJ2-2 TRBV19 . TGTGCCAGTAGTATAGTTGAGGGGAACACCGGGGAGCTGTTTTTT CASSIVEGNTGELFF
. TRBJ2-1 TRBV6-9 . TGTGCCAGCAGTTATTTTCCCCAATTGGAGCGGACGAGCTCCTACAATGAGCAGTTCTTC CASSYFPQLERTSSYNEQFF
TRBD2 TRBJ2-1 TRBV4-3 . TGCGCCAGCAGCCAAGAAACTAGCGGGAGCTTGGGTGAGCAGTTCTTC CASSQETSGSLGEQFF
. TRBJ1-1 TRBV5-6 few TGTGCCAGCAGCTGTCGGACGGGAGTGGTCTTT CASSCRTGVVF
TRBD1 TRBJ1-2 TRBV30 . TGTGCCTGGAGTGGGACAGGGTTCTATGGCTACACCTTC CAWSGTGFYGYTF
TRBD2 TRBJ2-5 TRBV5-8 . TGTGCCAGCAGCCCGGGACTAGCGGGAGTACAGGAGACCCAGTACTTC CASSPGLAGVQETQYF
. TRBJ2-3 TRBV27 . TGTGCCAGCACCCTCTCCACAGGGATAGGCACAGATACGCAGTATTTT CASTLSTGIGTDTQYF
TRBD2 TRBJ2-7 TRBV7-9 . TGTGCCAGCGGATATCGGGCTAGCGGGGAATACGAGCAGTACTTC CASGYRASGEYEQYF
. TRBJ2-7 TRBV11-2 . TGTGCCAGCAGCTTCCCCAGCTACGAGCAGTACTTC CASSFPSYEQYF
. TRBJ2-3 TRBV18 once TGTGCCAGTTGCCTATGCGGGGATGATACGCAGTATTTT CASCLCGDDTQYF
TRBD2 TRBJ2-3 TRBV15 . TGTGCCACCAGCAGAGGGACTAGCGGGAGGGCCTTAGATACGCAGTATTTT CATSRGTSGRALDTQYF
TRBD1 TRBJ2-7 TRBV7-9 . TGTGCCAGCAGCTCGGGTCCGGGACAGGGGGCCTCCTACGAGCAGTACTTC CASSSGPGQGASYEQYF
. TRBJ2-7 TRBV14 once TGTGCCAGCAGCCAAGGAGCAGAGGAGGGGTGCGAGCAGTACTTC CASSQGAEEGCEQYF
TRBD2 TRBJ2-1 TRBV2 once TGTGCCAGCAGGAGTCTAGCGGGCGGCAATGAGCAGTTCTTC CASRSLAGGNEQFF
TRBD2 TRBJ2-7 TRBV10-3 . TGTGCCATCAAAACTAGCGGGAGGCTGGACGAGCAGTACTTC CAIKTSGRLDEQYF
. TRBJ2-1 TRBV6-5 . TGTGCCAGCAGTCCCAGGACTGGTTACAATGAGCAGTTCTTC CASSPRTGYNEQFF
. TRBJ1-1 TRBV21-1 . TGTGCCAGCAGATCGACACGAAAGAACACTGAAGCTTTCTTT CASRSTRKNTEAFF